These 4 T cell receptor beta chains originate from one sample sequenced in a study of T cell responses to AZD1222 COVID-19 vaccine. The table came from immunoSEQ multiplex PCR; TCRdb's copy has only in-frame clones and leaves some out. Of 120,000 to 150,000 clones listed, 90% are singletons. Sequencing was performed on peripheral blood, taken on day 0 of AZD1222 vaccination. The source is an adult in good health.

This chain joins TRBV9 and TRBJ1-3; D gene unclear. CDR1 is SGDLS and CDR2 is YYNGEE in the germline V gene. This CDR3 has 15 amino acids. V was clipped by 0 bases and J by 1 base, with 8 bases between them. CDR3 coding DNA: TGTGCCAGCAGCGTAGGCGGCGGGTCTGGAAACACCATATATTTT. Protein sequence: CASSVGGGSGNTIYF.

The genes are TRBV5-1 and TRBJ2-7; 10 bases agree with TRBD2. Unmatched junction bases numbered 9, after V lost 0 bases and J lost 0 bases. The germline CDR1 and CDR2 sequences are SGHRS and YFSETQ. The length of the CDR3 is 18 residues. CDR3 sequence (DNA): TGCGCCAGCAGCTTGGCCCCTAGCGGGAGCCCGAGCTCCTACGAGCAGTACTTC. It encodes CASSLAPSGSPSSYEQYF.

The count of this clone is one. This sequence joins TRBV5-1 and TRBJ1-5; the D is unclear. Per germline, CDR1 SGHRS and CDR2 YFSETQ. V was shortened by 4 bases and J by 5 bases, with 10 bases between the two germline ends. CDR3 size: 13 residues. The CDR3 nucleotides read TGCGCCAGCAGCCAGCGCGGCGATCAGCCCCAGCATTTT. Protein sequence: CASSQRGDQPQHF.

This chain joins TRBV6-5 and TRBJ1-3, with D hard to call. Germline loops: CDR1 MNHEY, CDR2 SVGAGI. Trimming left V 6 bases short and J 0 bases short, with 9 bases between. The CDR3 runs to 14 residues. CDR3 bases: TGTGCCAGCAGAGGACGGGACTCTGGAAACACCATATATTTT. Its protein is CASRGRDSGNTIYF.